A selection of T cell receptor beta chains follows, all from one sample in a study of T cell responses to AZD1222 COVID-19 vaccine. Repertoires were generated with immunoSEQ multiplex PCR, while TCRdb's copy carries only in-frame clones and drops some. The sample has 90,000 to 120,000 clones, roughly nine tenths seen once; the top ten hold around 4.4%. Sequencing used peripheral blood, obtained on day 0 of AZD1222 vaccination. The receptor source for this set is an adult in good health. Both conserved end residues are part of each CDR3. The D gene is left open where the match is weak. Size values are once, few and many counts, or a class for expanded clones, and some rows have none.

j_call,d_call,v_call,clone_size,cdr3_aa,cdr3_nt
TRBJ2-2,TRBD2,TRBV5-6,NA,CASSLVGRLAGSTGELFF,TGTGCCAGCAGCTTGGTCGGTAGGCTAGCGGGAAGCACCGGGGAGCTGTTTTTT
TRBJ1-1,NA,TRBV24-1,NA,CATKMNTEAFF,TGTGCCACCAAAATGAACACTGAAGCTTTCTTT
TRBJ2-7,NA,TRBV6-2/TRBV6-3,NA,CASSYLTGTSYEQYF,TGTGCCAGCAGTTACCTAACCGGGACTTCCTACGAGCAGTACTTC
TRBJ1-4,NA,TRBV15,NA,CATSRDRGSEKLFF,TGTGCCACCAGCAGAGATAGAGGGTCCGAAAAACTGTTTTTT
TRBJ1-2,TRBD1,TRBV28,NA,CASSLYATGGNYGYTF,TGTGCCAGCAGTTTATATGCGACAGGGGGGAACTATGGCTACACCTTC
TRBJ2-7,NA,TRBV5-4,NA,CASSLDYEQYF,TGTGCCAGCAGCTTGGACTACGAGCAGTACTTC
TRBJ1-3,NA,TRBV5-1,NA,CASSLGQDPSGNTIYF,TGCGCCAGCAGCTTGGGACAGGACCCCTCTGGAAACACCATATATTTT
TRBJ2-7,TRBD1,TRBV7-9,NA,CASSFRSGTGTYEQYF,TGTGCCAGCAGCTTCCGATCCGGGACAGGGACCTACGAGCAGTACTTC
TRBJ1-1,NA,TRBV25-1,NA,CASSDPGANTEAFF,TGTGCCAGCAGTGACCCCGGGGCTAACACTGAAGCTTTCTTT
TRBJ1-5,NA,TRBV6-5,NA,CASSGAGANDQPQHF,TGTGCCAGCAGCGGAGCGGGGGCTAATGACCAGCCCCAGCATTTT
TRBJ2-7,NA,TRBV6-5,once,CASSYSPGSYEQYF,TGTGCCAGCAGTTACTCGCCAGGTTCCTACGAGCAGTACTTC
TRBJ2-7,TRBD2,TRBV7-3,NA,CASSLTESGRASYEQYF,TGTGCCAGCAGCTTAACGGAGAGCGGGAGGGCCTCCTACGAGCAGTACTTC
TRBJ1-1,NA,TRBV4-3,NA,CASSQDSMNTEAFF,TGCGCCAGCAGCCAAGACAGTATGAACACTGAAGCTTTCTTT
TRBJ1-2,NA,TRBV6-2/TRBV6-3,few,CASSLTANYGYTF,TGTGCCAGCAGCTTGACAGCTAACTATGGCTACACCTTC
TRBJ2-4,TRBD2,TRBV28,few,CASSWRERDKNIQYF,TGTGCCAGCAGTTGGCGGGAGAGGGACAAAAACATTCAGTACTTC
TRBJ1-6,NA,TRBV6-2/TRBV6-3,NA,CASSEFYNSPLHF,TGTGCCAGCAGCGAGTTCTATAATTCACCCCTCCACTTT
TRBJ2-5,NA,TRBV19,NA,CASSIGLGTAQETQYF,TGTGCCAGTAGTATCGGCCTGGGGACCGCGCAAGAGACCCAGTACTTC
TRBJ2-2,NA,TRBV6-5,NA,CASSKRTLAWELFF,TGTGCCAGCAGTAAAAGGACCCTCGCCTGGGAGCTGTTTTTT
TRBJ1-6,TRBD1,TRBV14,NA,CASSLGQGAPNSPLHF,TGTGCCAGCAGCCTGGGACAGGGGGCCCCGAATTCACCCCTCCACTTT
TRBJ2-2,NA,TRBV7-6,NA,CASSPLQGHGELFF,TGTGCCAGCAGCCCCTTGCAGGGTCACGGGGAGCTGTTTTTT
TRBJ2-7,TRBD2,TRBV29-1,NA,CSVARAGGYEQYF,TGCAGCGTTGCGAGGGCGGGAGGCTACGAGCAGTACTTC
TRBJ2-2,NA,TRBV4-1,once,CASSQEGVVVGELFF,TGCGCCAGCAGCCAAGAGGGGGTGGTGGTCGGGGAGCTGTTTTTT
TRBJ2-2,NA,TRBV19,NA,CASSIQQGGAGELFF,TGTGCCAGTAGTATCCAACAGGGTGGAGCCGGGGAGCTGTTTTTT
TRBJ2-7,TRBD1,TRBV7-9,NA,CASSSWDREYNEQYF,TGTGCCAGCAGCTCGTGGGACAGGGAGTACAACGAGCAGTACTTC
TRBJ1-4,NA,TRBV11-2,NA,CASSVWGGSTNEKLFF,TGTGCCAGCAGCGTTTGGGGGGGCTCAACTAATGAAAAACTGTTTTTT
TRBJ2-1,NA,TRBV9,NA,CASSRGRGPTKEQFF,TGTGCCAGCAGTAGAGGGCGGGGGCCTACCAAGGAGCAGTTCTTC
TRBJ1-1,NA,TRBV30,NA,CAWSPRGGTEAFF,TGTGCCTGGAGTCCCCGAGGGGGGACTGAAGCTTTCTTT
TRBJ2-1,NA,TRBV7-2,NA,CASSFAPGIGPNEQFF,TGTGCCAGCAGCTTCGCCCCCGGGATAGGCCCCAATGAGCAGTTCTTC
TRBJ2-5,NA,TRBV30,NA,CAWSRGNQETQYF,TGTGCCTGGAGTAGGGGGAACCAAGAGACCCAGTACTTC
TRBJ1-6,NA,TRBV4-3,NA,CASSQDSSRAGNNSPLHF,TGCGCCAGCAGCCAAGATAGTAGTAGGGCGGGGAATAATTCACCCCTCCACTTT
TRBJ2-1,TRBD2,TRBV7-9,once,CASSFGGSVSYNEQFF,TGTGCCAGCAGCTTCGGGGGGTCTGTCTCCTACAATGAGCAGTTCTTC
TRBJ1-3,NA,TRBV4-2,NA,CASSQDKRNTIYF,TGTGCCAGCAGCCAAGATAAAAGAAACACCATATATTTT
TRBJ1-2,TRBD1,TRBV13,NA,CAHPGTGGGYTF,TGTGCCCACCCCGGGACAGGGGGCGGCTACACCTTC
TRBJ1-6,NA,TRBV6-2/TRBV6-3,NA,CASSYAFSLGPASPLHF,TGTGCCAGCAGTTACGCGTTTTCCCTGGGGCCCGCTTCACCCCTCCACTTT
TRBJ1-1,TRBD1,TRBV6-1,NA,CASSDRDRGSLNTEAFF,TGTGCCAGCAGTGACCGGGACAGGGGGTCCCTGAACACTGAAGCTTTCTTT
TRBJ2-3,TRBD1,TRBV2,NA,CASLHQGDRAWTDTQYF,TGTGCCAGCCTCCACCAGGGGGACAGGGCTTGGACAGATACGCAGTATTTT
TRBJ2-1,NA,TRBV6-1,NA,CASSELGLGVGEQFF,TGTGCCAGCAGTGAACTTGGACTGGGGGTCGGGGAGCAGTTCTTC
TRBJ2-1,NA,TRBV7-2,once,CASSRDQGRDEQFF,TGTGCCAGCTCCCGGGACCAAGGTCGGGATGAGCAGTTCTTC
TRBJ2-2,NA,TRBV6-4,NA,CASSEGNTGELFF,TGTGCCAGCAGTGAGGGGAACACCGGGGAGCTGTTTTTT
TRBJ1-2,NA,TRBV7-2,NA,CASSLVRAGYNYGYTF,TGTGCCAGCAGCTTAGTCAGGGCGGGATACAACTATGGCTACACCTTC
TRBJ1-5,TRBD1,TRBV18,NA,CASSPQGGGPSNQPQHF,TGTGCCAGCTCACCTCAGGGAGGGGGCCCAAGCAATCAGCCCCAGCATTTT
TRBJ1-1,NA,TRBV10-3,NA,CAISGVRSGLQRSAFF,TGTGCCATCAGTGGGGTTAGGTCGGGCTTACAGAGGTCGGCTTTCTTT
TRBJ1-4,TRBD1,TRBV4-1,NA,CASSQPRTGPNEKLFF,TGCGCCAGCAGCCAACCCCGGACAGGCCCGAATGAAAAACTGTTTTTT
TRBJ1-5,NA,TRBV18,NA,CASAEDYTGSRSFQPQHF,TGTGCCAGCGCCGAGGACTATACAGGCTCTCGGTCATTTCAGCCCCAGCATTTT
TRBJ1-1,NA,TRBV4-3,NA,CASSPRSGRNTEAFF,TGCGCCAGCAGCCCTCGCTCGGGGAGGAACACTGAAGCTTTCTTT
TRBJ2-7,NA,TRBV19,NA,CATHRDPGHEQYF,TGTGCCACACACCGGGACCCCGGCCACGAGCAGTACTTC
TRBJ2-3,NA,TRBV28,NA,CASSKILVASTDTQYF,TGTGCCAGCAGTAAGATATTAGTTGCTAGCACAGATACGCAGTATTTT
TRBJ1-2,NA,TRBV19,NA,CATTLGGGDGYTF,TGTGCCACCACATTGGGAGGGGGTGACGGCTACACCTTC
TRBJ1-2,NA,TRBV7-2,NA,CASSLDGLGYGYTF,TGTGCCAGCAGCTTAGACGGCTTGGGCTATGGCTACACCTTC
TRBJ2-5,NA,TRBV2,NA,CASTVFSTETQYF,TGTGCCAGCACAGTTTTTAGCACAGAGACCCAGTACTTC